This T cell receptor (beta chain) is drawn from a study of CD8 T cells in ankylosing spondylitis. Points from the study as a whole: Peripheral blood samples showed relatively rare disease-linked clones, and these clones were CD8+. Reported data indicate significant enrichment of disease-linked clones within matched ankylosing spondylitis synovial fluid. A TCR beta motif of about 8 highly homologous variants seemed to mark ankylosing spondylitis blood.

This clonotype came up many times. Its antigen is currently unknown. TCRdb fed the 5' RACE reads into MiXCR, producing one record per CDR3 protein. The table includes 500,000 to 650,000 distinct CDR3 sequences, about 5% detected once. Trimming stripped 2 bases from V and 0 bases from J, with 14 bases between. Germline lookup yields CDR1 ENHRY and CDR2 SYGVKD. This CDR3 contains 17 residues. The TCR comes from a male donor with ankylosing spondylitis. Sequencing was performed on blood, either unsorted or a sorted T cell fraction (not recorded which). The chain is built from TRBV10-3 and TRBJ1-5; perhaps TRBD1 as D (5 bases). The CDR3 loop reads CAISETPDSFSNQPQHF. CDR3 sequence (DNA): TGTGCCATCAGTGAGACACCCGACAGCTTTAGCAATCAGCCCCAGCATTTT.